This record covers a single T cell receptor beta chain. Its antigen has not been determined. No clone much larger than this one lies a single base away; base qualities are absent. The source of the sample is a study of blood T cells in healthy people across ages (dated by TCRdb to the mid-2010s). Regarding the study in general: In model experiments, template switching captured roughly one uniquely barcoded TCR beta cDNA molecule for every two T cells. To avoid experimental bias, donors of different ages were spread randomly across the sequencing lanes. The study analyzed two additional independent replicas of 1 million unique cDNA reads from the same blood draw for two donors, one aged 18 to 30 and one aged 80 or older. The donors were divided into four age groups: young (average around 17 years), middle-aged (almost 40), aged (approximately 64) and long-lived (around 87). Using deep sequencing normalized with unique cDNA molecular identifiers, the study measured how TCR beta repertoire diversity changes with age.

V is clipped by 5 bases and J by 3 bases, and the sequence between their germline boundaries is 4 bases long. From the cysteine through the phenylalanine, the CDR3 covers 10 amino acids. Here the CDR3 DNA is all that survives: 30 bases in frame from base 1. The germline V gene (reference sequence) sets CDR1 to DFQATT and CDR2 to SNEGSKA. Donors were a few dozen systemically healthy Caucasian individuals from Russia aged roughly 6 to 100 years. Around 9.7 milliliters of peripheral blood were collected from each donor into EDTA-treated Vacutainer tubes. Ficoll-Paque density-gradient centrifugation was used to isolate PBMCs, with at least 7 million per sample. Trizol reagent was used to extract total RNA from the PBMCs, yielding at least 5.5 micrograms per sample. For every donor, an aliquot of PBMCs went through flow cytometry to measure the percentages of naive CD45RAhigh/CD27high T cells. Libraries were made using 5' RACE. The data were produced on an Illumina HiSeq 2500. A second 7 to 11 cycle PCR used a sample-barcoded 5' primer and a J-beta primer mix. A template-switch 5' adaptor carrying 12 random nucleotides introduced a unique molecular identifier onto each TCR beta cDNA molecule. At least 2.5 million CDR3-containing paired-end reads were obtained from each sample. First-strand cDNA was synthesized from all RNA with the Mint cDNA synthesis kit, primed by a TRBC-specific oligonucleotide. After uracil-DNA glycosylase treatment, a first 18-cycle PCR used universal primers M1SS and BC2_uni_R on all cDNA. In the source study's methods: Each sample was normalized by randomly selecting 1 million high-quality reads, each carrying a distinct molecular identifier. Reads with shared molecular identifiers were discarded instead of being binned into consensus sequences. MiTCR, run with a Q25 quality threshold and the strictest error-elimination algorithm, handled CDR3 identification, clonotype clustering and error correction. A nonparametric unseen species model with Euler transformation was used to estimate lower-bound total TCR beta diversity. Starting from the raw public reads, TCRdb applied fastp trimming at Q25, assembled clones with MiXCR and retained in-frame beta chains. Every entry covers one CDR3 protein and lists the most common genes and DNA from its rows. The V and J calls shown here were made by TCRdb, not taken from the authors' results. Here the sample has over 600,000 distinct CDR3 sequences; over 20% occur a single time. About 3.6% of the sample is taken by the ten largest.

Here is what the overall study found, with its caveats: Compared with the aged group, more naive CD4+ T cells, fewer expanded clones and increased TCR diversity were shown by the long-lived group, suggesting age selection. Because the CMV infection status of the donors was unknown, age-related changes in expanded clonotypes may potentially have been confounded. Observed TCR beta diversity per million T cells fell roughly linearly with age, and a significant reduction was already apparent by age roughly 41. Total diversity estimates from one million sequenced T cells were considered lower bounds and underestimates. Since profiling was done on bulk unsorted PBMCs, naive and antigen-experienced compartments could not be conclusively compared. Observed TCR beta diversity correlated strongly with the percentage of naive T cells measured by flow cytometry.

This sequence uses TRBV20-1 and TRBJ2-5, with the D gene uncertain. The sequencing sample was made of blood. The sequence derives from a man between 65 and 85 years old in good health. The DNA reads TGCAGTGCTGTAAAAGAGACCCAGTACTTC. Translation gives CSAVKETQYF.